One and the same sample provided the 9 T cell receptor beta chains below, sequenced in a study of CD4 T cells in relation to SARS-CoV-2 and coronaviruses. Sequenced by immunoSEQ multiplex PCR; TCRdb stores in-frame clones only, minus some. This repertoire shows about 16,000 clones, about 80% found once; its top ten account for around 9.1%. CD4+ T cells from unexposed donors were obtained before the COVID-19 pandemic (2011-2018). CD4+ T cells were isolated from the cells after around eleven days of culture. These receptors' targets are unknown. Input material: CD4+ T cells from PBMCs, cultured in vitro. The receptors were sampled from a human donor in good health.

The chain joins TRBV19 to TRBJ2-1; TRBD1 agrees at 7 bases. The CDR3 is 14 amino acids. CDR1 and CDR2 from the germline V gene are LNHDA and SQIVND (reference sequence). After removal of 0 bases from V and 8 bases from J, the junction contained 4 bases not matched to a gene. The CDR3 spells CASSIDNRGYEQFF. As DNA, the CDR3 is TGTGCCAGTAGTATAGATAACAGGGGTTATGAGCAGTTCTTC.

CDR3 in DNA: TGTGCCAGCAGCTTAGGGACTAGCGGGACGAAGACCCAGTACTTC. This encodes CASSLGTSGTKTQYF. The chain carries TRBV7-2 and TRBJ2-5; TRBD2 aligns across 12 bases. Germline-derived CDR1 and CDR2 are SGHTA and FQGNSA. This CDR3 has 15 amino acids. Losses at the gene ends were 1 base for V and 6 bases for J; bases not matched to a gene: 3.

This chain links TRBV7-8 with TRBJ1-2; 10 bases are shared with TRBD1. Germline assignment: CDR1 SGHVS and CDR2 FQNEAQ. The CDR3 contains 17 residues. The V segment lost 4 bases and the J segment 0 bases; nucleotides outside the gene matches: 8. The CDR3 DNA follows: TGTGCCAGCAGCTCCTCCGGGACAGGGGACTCTAACTATGGCTACACCTTC. This sequence encodes CASSSSGTGDSNYGYTF.

The rearrangement links TRBV27 to TRBJ1-5; D is possibly TRBD1 (5 bases). This CDR3 has 17 residues. Germline assignment: CDR1 MNHEY and CDR2 SMNVEV (reference sequence). The germline V and J ends were trimmed by 5 bases and 0 bases, with 17 bases remaining between them. CDR3 sequence reads: CASSTTALLGSNQPQHF. For the CDR3, the DNA is TGTGCCAGCAGTACGACAGCCCTGCTTGGTAGCAATCAGCCCCAGCATTTT.

A note on this clone: This CDR3 is also generated by other DNA sequences in the sample. The chain employs TRBV2 and TRBJ1-4; the D gene is possibly TRBD1 (5 bases). The length of the CDR3 is 14 residues. Germline CDR1 and CDR2: SNHLY and FYNNEI. V was trimmed by 6 bases and J by 2 bases, leaving 10 bases between them. The CDR3 nucleotides are TGTGCCAGCAGGCTCAGGGCCACTAATGAAAAACTGTTTTTT. Translating it yields CASRLRATNEKLFF.

This chain uses TRBV30 with TRBJ2-5; 9 bases match TRBD2. Germline V gives CDR1 GTSNPN, CDR2 SVGIG (reference sequence). The V segment lost 8 bases and the J segment 5 bases; nucleotides outside the gene matches: 12. CDR3 size: 14 residues. The CDR3 nucleotides are TGTGCCAGACAGGCGGGAGGGGATGTCGAGACCCAGTACTTC. The encoded protein is CARQAGGDVETQYF. The full variable domain, completed using reference TRBV30 and TRBJ2-5, is SQTIHQWPATLVQPVGSPLSLECTVEGTSNPNLYWYRQAAGRGLQLLFYSVGIGQISSEVPQNLSASRPQDRQFILSSKKLLLSDSGFYLCARQAGGDVETQYFGPGTRLLVL.

This clone has a handful of counts. The rearrangement uses TRBV3-1 (or the pseudogene TRBV3-2) and TRBJ1-3, with 9 bases aligning to TRBD1. V lost 5 bases and J lost 4; bases outside the gene matches: 6. Germline V lookup: CDR1 LGHDT, CDR2 YNNKEL (reference sequence). This CDR3 spans 15 amino acids. CDR3 sequence reads: CASSFGTGKGNTIYF. CDR3 coding DNA: TGTGCCAGCAGCTTCGGGACAGGGAAGGGAAACACCATATATTTT.

The gene calls are TRBV19 and TRBJ2-7; 9 positions match TRBD1. The length of the CDR3 is 15 residues. From germline, CDR1 is LNHDA and CDR2 SQIVND (reference sequence). This chain's CDR3 is CASRAEGQGSAEQYF. The CDR3 DNA sequence: TGTGCATCTCGGGCGGAGGGACAGGGATCCGCCGAGCAGTACTTC.

CDR3: CASSESLVPEAFF. CDR3 nucleotides: TGCGCCAGCAGTGAGTCCTTAGTCCCTGAAGCTTTCTTT. The V and J genes are TRBV10-1 and TRBJ1-1, with no clear D. Germline-derived CDR1 and CDR2 are WNHNN and SYGVQD (reference sequence). The CDR3 is 13 residues long. V was trimmed by 0 bases and J by 6 bases, leaving 8 bases between them.